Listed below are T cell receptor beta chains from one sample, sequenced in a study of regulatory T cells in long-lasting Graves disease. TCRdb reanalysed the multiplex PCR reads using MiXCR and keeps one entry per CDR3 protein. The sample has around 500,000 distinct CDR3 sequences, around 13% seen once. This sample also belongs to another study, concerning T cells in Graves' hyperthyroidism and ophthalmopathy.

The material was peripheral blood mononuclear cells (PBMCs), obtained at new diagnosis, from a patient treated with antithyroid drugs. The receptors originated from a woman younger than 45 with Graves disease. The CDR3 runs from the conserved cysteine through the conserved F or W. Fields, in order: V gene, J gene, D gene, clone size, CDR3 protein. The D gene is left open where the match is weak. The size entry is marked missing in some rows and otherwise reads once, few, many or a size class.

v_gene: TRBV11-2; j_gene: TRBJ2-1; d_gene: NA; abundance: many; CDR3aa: CASSLDKGEGSYNEQFF
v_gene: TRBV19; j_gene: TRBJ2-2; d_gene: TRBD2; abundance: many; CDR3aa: CASSIGRGRSFAGELFF
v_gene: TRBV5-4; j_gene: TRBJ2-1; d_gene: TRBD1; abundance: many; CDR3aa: CASSSPTGGLSNEQFF
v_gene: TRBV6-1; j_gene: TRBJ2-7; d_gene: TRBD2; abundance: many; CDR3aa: CASSEWGGTSSYEQYF
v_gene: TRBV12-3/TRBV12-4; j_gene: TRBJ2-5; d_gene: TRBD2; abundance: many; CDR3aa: CASSSTSGGVQETQYF
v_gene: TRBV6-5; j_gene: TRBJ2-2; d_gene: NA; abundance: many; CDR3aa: CASSFLLDTGELFF
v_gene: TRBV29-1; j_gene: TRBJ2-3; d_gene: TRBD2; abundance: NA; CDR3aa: CSVRTSGTTDTQYF
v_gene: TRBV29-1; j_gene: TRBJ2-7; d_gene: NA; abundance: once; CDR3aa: CSVASSYEQYF
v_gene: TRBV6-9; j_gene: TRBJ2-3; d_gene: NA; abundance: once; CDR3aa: CASSSGRRVGRSDTQYF
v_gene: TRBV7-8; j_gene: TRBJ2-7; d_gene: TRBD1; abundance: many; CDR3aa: CASSLPRDRLTYEQYF
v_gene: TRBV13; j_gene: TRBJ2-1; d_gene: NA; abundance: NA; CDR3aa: CASSYLAYLENEQFF